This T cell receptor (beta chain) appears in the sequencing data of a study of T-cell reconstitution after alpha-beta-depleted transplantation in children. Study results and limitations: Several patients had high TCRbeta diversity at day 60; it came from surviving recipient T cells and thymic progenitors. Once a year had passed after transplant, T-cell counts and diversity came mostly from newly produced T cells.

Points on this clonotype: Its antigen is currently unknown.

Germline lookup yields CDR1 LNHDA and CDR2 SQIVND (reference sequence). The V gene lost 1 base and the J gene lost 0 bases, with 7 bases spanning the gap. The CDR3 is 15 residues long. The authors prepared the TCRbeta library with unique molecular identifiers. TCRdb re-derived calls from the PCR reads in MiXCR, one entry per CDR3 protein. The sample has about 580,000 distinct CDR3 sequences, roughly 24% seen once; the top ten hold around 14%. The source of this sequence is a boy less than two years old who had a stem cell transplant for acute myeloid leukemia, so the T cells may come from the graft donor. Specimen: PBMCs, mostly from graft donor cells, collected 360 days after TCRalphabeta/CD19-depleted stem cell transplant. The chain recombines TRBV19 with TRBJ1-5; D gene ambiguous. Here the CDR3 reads CASSIVPYSNQPQHF. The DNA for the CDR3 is TGTGCCAGTAGTATAGTCCCATATAGCAATCAGCCCCAGCATTTT.